The rows below give T cell receptor beta chains drawn from one sample of a study of control samples from healthy donors and cancer patients. Some clones are missing from TCRdb's copy, which holds only in-frame ones; the method was immunoSEQ multiplex PCR. The table has more than 25,000 clones, roughly 89% seen once. Sequenced sample: PBMCs. The origin of the receptors is a man aged 50 or older with lung cancer. CDR3s include the opening cysteine and the closing phenylalanine or tryptophan. D genes are given only for firm matches. Only part of the rows carry a size: once, few, many, or a class if the clone is expanded.

V gene	J gene	clone size	D gene	CDR3 protein	CDR3 DNA
TRBV18	TRBJ2-5	-	-	CASSPPRTGKETQYF	TGTGCCAGCTCACCTCCCAGGACGGGGAAAGAGACCCAGTACTTC
TRBV27	TRBJ1-2	few	TRBD1	CASSSGGGYTF	TGTGCCAGCAGTTCAGGGGGTGGCTACACCTTC
TRBV6-1	TRBJ2-3	-	-	CASSEANGFSFTQYF	TGTGCCAGCAGTGAAGCGAACGGGTTCAGCTTTACGCAGTATTTT
TRBV10-1	TRBJ2-3	-	-	CASMAGLTDTQYF	TGCGCCAGCATGGCAGGGTTGACAGATACGCAGTATTTT
TRBV29-1	TRBJ2-2	-	-	CSVEPQGGELFF	TGCAGCGTTGAACCTCAGGGTGGGGAGCTGTTTTTT
TRBV29-1	TRBJ2-5	-	-	CSDLRQGETQYF	TGCAGCGACCTGCGGCAGGGAGAGACCCAGTACTTC
TRBV7-9	TRBJ1-1	-	TRBD1	CASSPDRDRTEAFF	TGTGCCAGCAGCCCTGACAGGGATCGCACTGAAGCTTTCTTT
TRBV5-1	TRBJ1-1	-	-	CASSLGPRVDTEAFF	TGCGCCAGCAGCTTGGGCCCCAGGGTAGACACTGAAGCTTTCTTT
TRBV6-6	TRBJ1-3	once	-	CGAGPGNTIYF	TGTGGTGCGGGGCCTGGAAACACCATATATTTT
TRBV6-6	TRBJ1-3	-	-	CASLTGFSSGNTIYF	TGTGCCAGCCTTACGGGGTTTTCCAGTGGAAACACCATATATTTT
TRBV9	TRBJ2-2	-	-	CASSVGPGQNTGELFF	TGTGCCAGCAGCGTAGGGCCAGGGCAGAACACCGGGGAGCTGTTTTTT
TRBV20-1	TRBJ2-6	-	-	CSASGEGARGANVLTF	TGCAGTGCTAGTGGGGAGGGGGCGCGTGGGGCCAACGTCCTGACTTTC
TRBV7-2	TRBJ2-7	-	-	CASSLADDSSYEQYF	TGTGCCAGCAGCTTAGCGGACGACAGCTCCTACGAGCAGTACTTC
TRBV9	TRBJ1-1	-	-	CASSISPRTGIGTEAFF	TGTGCCAGCAGCATCTCTCCCAGAACAGGAATCGGGACTGAAGCTTTCTTT
TRBV4-3	TRBJ1-2	-	TRBD1	CASSQAAFRTGANGYTF	TGCGCCAGCAGCCAAGCGGCATTTAGGACAGGCGCGAATGGCTACACCTTC
TRBV6-5	TRBJ2-2	-	-	CASSSNRETGELFF	TGTGCCAGCAGCTCTAATCGTGAGACCGGGGAGCTGTTTTTT
TRBV28	TRBJ1-2	-	-	CASSLTGVGYGYTF	TGTGCCAGCAGTCTCACGGGGGTGGGCTATGGCTACACCTTC
TRBV6-5	TRBJ2-2	-	-	CASSRSENTGELFF	TGTGCCAGCAGTAGGTCGGAGAACACCGGGGAGCTGTTTTTT
TRBV1	TRBJ2-3	-	-	CTSSQTTRGGGYF	TGCACCAGCAGCCAAACCACGCGGGGCGGGGGGTATTTT
TRBV19	TRBJ1-2	-	-	CASSTQDGIGYGYTF	TGTGCCAGTAGTACCCAGGACGGTATCGGATATGGCTACACCTTC
TRBV28	TRBJ2-2	-	-	CASLTGTLTGELFF	TGTGCCAGCCTGACAGGGACTTTGACCGGGGAGCTGTTTTTT
TRBV27	TRBJ1-6	-	TRBD1	CASSARTGGSNSPLHF	TGTGCCAGCAGTGCCCGGACAGGGGGTTCCAATTCACCCCTCCACTTT
TRBV27	TRBJ1-1	-	TRBD1	CASSPPGQGADEAFF	TGTGCCAGCAGCCCACCCGGACAGGGGGCGGATGAAGCTTTCTTT
TRBV11-2	TRBJ1-2	-	-	CASSSGFGHGYTF	TGTGCCAGCAGCTCCGGTTTCGGTCACGGCTACACCTTC
TRBV5-1	TRBJ2-2	-	-	CASSLDRRETGELFF	TGCGCCAGCAGCTTGGACCGGAGAGAGACCGGGGAGCTGTTTTTT
TRBV15	TRBJ1-2	-	TRBD1	CATSRDPPGTGGGYTF	TGTGCCACCAGCAGAGATCCCCCAGGGACAGGGGGTGGCTACACCTTC
TRBV19	TRBJ2-6	-	TRBD1	CASSVDRGQGGANVLTF	TGTGCCAGTAGTGTCGACAGGGGGCAGGGTGGGGCCAACGTCCTGACTTTC
TRBV24-1	TRBJ1-6	few	-	CATSDSYNSPLHF	TGTGCCACCAGTGACAGTTATAATTCACCCCTCCACTTT
TRBV12-3/TRBV12-4	TRBJ1-4	-	-	CASGPRPTGLFF	TGTGCCAGCGGACCTCGACCCACGGGGCTGTTTTTT
TRBV12-3/TRBV12-4	TRBJ1-3	-	-	CASLRGSGNTIYF	TGTGCCAGCCTAAGGGGCTCTGGAAACACCATATATTTT
TRBV2	TRBJ1-5	once	-	CASSDFGGGNQPQHF	TGTGCCAGCAGTGATTTCGGGGGCGGAAATCAGCCCCAGCATTTT
TRBV3-1/TRBV3-2	TRBJ2-4	-	-	CASSPIGGGFGNIQYF	TGTGCCAGCAGCCCCATAGGGGGAGGATTCGGAAACATTCAGTACTTC
TRBV18	TRBJ2-7	once	-	CASSPPSGTNHEQYF	TGTGCCAGCTCACCACCTTCCGGGACGAACCATGAGCAGTACTTC
TRBV3-1/TRBV3-2	TRBJ1-1	-	TRBD1	CASSPGGTDTEAFF	TGTGCCAGCTCTCCAGGGGGAACGGACACTGAAGCTTTCTTT
TRBV4-3	TRBJ2-7	large	-	CASSPWDGDEQYF	TGCGCCAGCAGCCCCTGGGACGGTGACGAGCAGTACTTC
TRBV12-3/TRBV12-4	TRBJ1-1	once	-	CASSFTGGFEAFF	TGTGCCAGCAGTTTTACGGGGGGCTTTGAAGCTTTCTTT
TRBV19	TRBJ1-2	-	-	CASSINFGTENYGYTF	TGTGCCAGTAGTATAAATTTCGGTACGGAGAACTATGGCTACACCTTC
TRBV7-9	TRBJ2-5	once	TRBD2	CASTGAGGETQYF	TGTGCCAGCACCGGAGCGGGGGGGGAGACCCAGTACTTC
TRBV20-1	TRBJ1-2	-	-	CSAPGTGYTF	TGCAGTGCTCCCGGGACCGGCTACACCTTC
TRBV19	TRBJ1-1	-	-	CASSGRGGVVTEAFF	TGTGCCAGTAGTGGCAGGGGAGGAGTGGTAACTGAAGCTTTCTTT
TRBV5-5	TRBJ1-4	-	-	CASSLGLGYFVTNEKLFF	TGTGCCAGCAGCTTGGGGCTCGGCTACTTTGTAACTAATGAAAAACTGTTTTTT